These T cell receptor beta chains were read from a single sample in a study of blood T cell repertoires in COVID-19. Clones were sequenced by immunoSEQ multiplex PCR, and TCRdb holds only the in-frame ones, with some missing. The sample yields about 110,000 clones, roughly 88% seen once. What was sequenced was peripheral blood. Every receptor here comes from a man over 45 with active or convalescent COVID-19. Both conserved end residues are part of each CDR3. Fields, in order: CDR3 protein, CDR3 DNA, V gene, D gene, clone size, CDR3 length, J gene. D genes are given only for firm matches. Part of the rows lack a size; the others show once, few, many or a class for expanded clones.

CASSYSTGTEAFF TGTGCCAGCAGTTACTCGACGGGAACTGAAGCTTTCTTT TRBV6-5 NA NA 13 TRBJ1-1
CASSPWTGMNTEAFF TGTGCCAGCAGCCCGTGGACAGGTATGAACACTGAAGCTTTCTTT TRBV11-2 TRBD1 NA 15 TRBJ1-1
CASGLLTVNTEAFF TGTGCCAGCGGATTGCTAACAGTGAACACTGAAGCTTTCTTT TRBV6-5 NA NA 14 TRBJ1-1
CASSKIFGTPMNTEAFF TGTGCCAGCAGCAAAATCTTCGGGACACCCATGAACACTGAAGCTTTCTTT TRBV28 NA NA 17 TRBJ1-1
CASSEQGRHYGYTF TGTGCCAGCAGTGAACAGGGGAGACACTATGGCTACACCTTC TRBV2 NA NA 14 TRBJ1-2
CASSLLSGETQYF TGTGCCAGCAGCTTGTTATCGGGAGAGACCCAGTACTTC TRBV5-4 NA once 13 TRBJ2-5
CASSFQGAPFYEQYF TGTGCCAGCAGCTTTCAGGGGGCCCCCTTCTACGAGCAGTACTTC TRBV5-4 TRBD1 NA 15 TRBJ2-7
CASSRATGLNTEAFF TGTGCCAGCAGCCGAGCGACAGGCTTGAACACTGAAGCTTTCTTT TRBV27 NA NA 15 TRBJ1-1
CASSEHSYEQYF TGTGCCAGCAGTGAACACAGCTACGAGCAGTACTTC TRBV2 NA NA 12 TRBJ2-7
CASSLAGTGFTEAFF TGTGCCAGCAGCTTAGCGGGGACAGGGTTTACTGAAGCTTTCTTT TRBV7-8 TRBD1 few 15 TRBJ1-1
CASSYDQGRGSPLHF TGTGCCAGCAGTTACGATCAGGGGCGAGGCTCACCCCTCCACTTT TRBV6-5 NA NA 15 TRBJ1-6
CASSIGQGVGEQYF TGTGCCAGCAGTATCGGACAGGGCGTTGGCGAGCAGTACTTC TRBV27 TRBD1 NA 14 TRBJ2-7
CASSAREGRPYEQYF TGTGCCAGCTCAGCACGGGAGGGCCGTCCCTACGAGCAGTACTTC TRBV18 TRBD2 NA 15 TRBJ2-7
CASSPATGGGYEQYF TGTGCCAGCTCACCCGCGACAGGGGGTGGTTACGAGCAGTACTTC TRBV18 TRBD1 NA 15 TRBJ2-7
CASSEGGFAGELFF TGTGCCAGTAGTGAGGGAGGATTCGCCGGGGAGCTGTTTTTT TRBV19 NA NA 14 TRBJ2-2
CASSPGLQNIQYF TGTGCCAGCAGCCCGGGATTGCAGAACATTCAGTACTTC TRBV7-6 NA NA 13 TRBJ2-4
CASSLAQGQPQHF TGTGCCAGCAGTTTAGCGCAGGGTCAGCCCCAGCATTTT TRBV12-3/TRBV12-4 NA NA 13 TRBJ1-5